This T cell receptor (beta chain) was captured by sequencing in a study of TIL therapy for anti-PD-1-resistant metastatic lung cancer. Study summary: Tumor harvest preceded PD-1/PD-L1 blockade, followed by nivolumab treatment. Half of patients were current or former smokers.

J was trimmed by 3 bases and V by 5 bases; bases with no gene match: 7. Germline CDR1 and CDR2: SGHTA and FQGTGA. The CDR3 has 15 residues. As to time point: pre-treatment sample, taken before nivolumab and TIL therapy. Findings of the study overall: Infused TIL clonotypes partially replaced the baseline blood repertoire, then decayed over months.

Details on this clone: Its antigen is still unknown.

Sequencing used immunoSEQ v3. Only in-frame clones appear in the TCRdb table, and some are missing; sequencing was by immunoSEQ multiplex PCR. The data contain about 59,000 clones, over 70% of them singletons. The chain recombines TRBV7-3 with TRBJ2-3; 8 nucleotides agree with TRBD2. This sequence originates from a person aged 25-79 years with non-small cell lung cancer. Sequencing was performed on blood, taken at baseline. The CDR3 nucleotides read TGTGCCAGCAGCCCAATAAGCGGGAGTACAGATACGCAGTATTTT. Amino acids: CASSPISGSTDTQYF.